The T cell receptor (beta chain) described here comes from a study of control samples from healthy donors and cancer patients. Sequencing was performed with immunoSEQ multiplex PCR; in TCRdb, only in-frame clones are kept and a portion is missing. The sample yields about 130,000 clones, less than 95% seen once. This CDR3 contains 14 residues. Germline V gene lookup returns CDR1 LGHNA and CDR2 YNFKEQ. V lost 5 bases and J lost 1; bases outside the gene matches: 2. The chain employs TRBV4-2 and TRBJ2-5; 9 nucleotides line up with TRBD2. The sample consisted of blood. The clonotype originates from a man younger than 30 in good health. The CDR3 DNA reads TGTGCCAGCAGCGCGGGACTAGCCCAAGAGACCCAGTACTTC. Protein product: CASSAGLAQETQYF.